This entry concerns a single T cell receptor beta chain. V was pared by 3 bases and J by 2 bases, with 5 bases between. The CDR3 covers 12 residues. CDR1 MNHEY and CDR2 SVGAGI come from the germline V gene. Repertoires were generated with immunoSEQ multiplex PCR, while TCRdb's copy carries only in-frame clones and drops some. The table lists about 320,000 clones, roughly 85% of them singletons, with 1.5% to 2% in the top ten. The entry originates in a study of blood T cell repertoires in COVID-19. Assignment of participants to cohorts was predicated upon participant-reported clinical history. This chain joins TRBV6-5 and TRBJ2-7; D not certain. Sequenced sample: PBMCs or T cells enriched from blood (not recorded which). The clonotype was recovered from a woman aged 25 to 39 who had been exposed to COVID-19. CDR3 in DNA: TGTGCCAGCAGTTATCAGACCTACGAGCAGTACTTC. Translated, it gives CASSYQTYEQYF.